What follows are 25 T cell receptor beta chains derived from one specimen sequenced in a study of Graves' ophthalmopathy and Graves' hyperthyroidism. As the template, RNA transcripts were used to amplify TCR beta CDR3 regions. HTBI primers were employed in first-round RT-PCR, then a second-round multiplex PCR followed. TCRdb itself ran the multiplex PCR reads through MiXCR, one entry per CDR3 protein. The data show approximately 1.2 million distinct CDR3 sequences, 36% seen once. Sequenced input: peripheral blood or thyroid tissue (not recorded which). Receptors were obtained from an adult man with Graves' hyperthyroidism.

This clonotype was seen many times. V is TRBV11-2 and J is TRBJ2-7; D gene ambiguous. CDR3 length: 11 residues. Per the germline V gene, CDR1 is SGHAT and CDR2 is FQNNGV. V shed 10 bases and J shed 3 bases, with 10 bases lying between them. DNA for the CDR3: TGTGCCACCGCAGGTAACTACGAGCAGTACTTC. Translation gives CATAGNYEQYF.

To note about this clonotype: A clone one base away is much larger, so this may be a read error. The CDR3 coding sequence is TGCAGTGCTAGAGGGGACTTGAGCGCCTACGAGCAGTACTTC. Protein sequence: CSARGDLSAYEQYF. The J gene is TRBJ2-7, the V gene TRBV20-1; D may be TRBD2 (6 bases). In germline, CDR1 is DFQATT, CDR2 SNEGSKA (reference sequence). Trimming took 1 base from V and 2 from J, leaving 12 bases between them. The CDR3 is 14 amino acids.

The chain links TRBV7-9 to TRBJ1-1; no firm D call. CDR3 length: 13 residues. Germline V lookup: CDR1 SEHNR, CDR2 FQNEAQ (reference sequence). V was trimmed by 5 bases and J by 6 bases, leaving 13 bases between them. CDR3 sequence reads: CASSVKESPEAFF. The CDR3 DNA reads as TGTGCCAGCAGCGTGAAGGAGTCCCCTGAAGCTTTCTTT.

This clonotype appeared many times. The chain couples TRBV5-1 to TRBJ1-1; D gene uncertain. The CDR3 runs 15 residues. The V end was cut by 4 bases, the J end by 1 base, with 14 bases between. Germline loops: CDR1 SGHRS, CDR2 YFSETQ. The CDR3 DNA reads TGCGCCAGCAGCCGCCTTGGACGGTCGAACACTGAAGCTTTCTTT. It specifies CASSRLGRSNTEAFF.

The chain couples TRBV20-1 to TRBJ1-4; possible D gene TRBD1, 5 bases. V shed 5 bases and J shed 7 bases, with 20 bases lying between them. The CDR3 runs 15 residues. Germline CDR1 and CDR2: DFQATT and SNEGSKA (reference sequence). The DNA of the CDR3 is TGCAGTGCTGCCGGCACAGGTCGATCTAGTGAAAAACTGTTTTTT. Translating it yields CSAAGTGRSSEKLFF.

This clonotype was seen once. This chain connects TRBV5-1 to TRBJ2-2; D may be TRBD2 (5 bases). Looked up from germline, CDR1 is SGHRS and CDR2 is YFSETQ. There are 14 residues in the CDR3. V dropped 0 bases and J dropped 6 bases, with 9 bases sitting between them. The CDR3: CASSLGAEAGELFF. CDR3 nucleotides: TGCGCCAGCAGCTTGGGAGCGGAGGCCGGGGAGCTGTTTTTT. Variable domain in full (rest from reference TRBV5-1 and TRBJ2-2): KAGVTQTPRYLIKTRGQQVTLSCSPISGHRSVSWYQQTPGQGLQFLFEYFSETQRNKGNFPGRFSGRQFSNSRSEMNVSTLELGDSALYLCASSLGAEAGELFFGEGSRLTVL.

V usage is TRBV5-6 and J usage is TRBJ1-2; a possible D gene is TRBD1 (5 bases). Trimming removed 0 bases at V and 8 bases at J, with 8 bases between. Germline CDR1 is SGHDT and CDR2 is YYEEEE. The CDR3 runs 12 residues. DNA of the CDR3: TGTGCCAGCAGCTTGGAGGGGTTAGGCTACACCTTC. It encodes CASSLEGLGYTF.

The sample holds a few counts of this clonotype. The rearrangement joins TRBV10-3 to TRBJ1-1, with 7 bases lining up with TRBD1. The CDR3 has 16 amino acids. Germline CDR1 and CDR2: ENHRY and SYGVKD. V lost 10 bases, J lost 1 base, and 15 bases stayed unmatched. Here the CDR3 reads CASSPSSTGPNTEAFF. The CDR3, as DNA: TGTGCCAGCTCACCAAGCTCGACAGGGCCGAACACTGAAGCTTTCTTT.

The V gene is TRBV28, the J gene TRBJ2-7, with D possibly TRBD1 on 5 matching bases. Between the trimmed V and J ends, which lost 5 bases and 2 bases, there was a span of 16 bases. The CDR3 runs to 15 residues. CDR1 MDHEN and CDR2 SYDVKM come from the germline V gene. The CDR3 DNA sequence: TGTGCCAGCAGTAGTGGCCAGGGCCGGACCTACGAGCAGTACTTC. This encodes CASSSGQGRTYEQYF.

The chain uses TRBV5-1 and TRBJ2-2; 9 nucleotides match TRBD1. Germline CDR1 and CDR2: SGHRS and YFSETQ. CDR3 length: 17 amino acids. V was pared by 6 bases and J by 5 bases, with 14 bases of the junction left unmatched. Written as DNA, the CDR3 is TGCGCCAGCATCAATATCCCGGGACAGGGTCGAACCGGGGAGCTGTTTTTT. Translating gives CASINIPGQGRTGELFF.

To note about this clonotype: A read error may account for a junction end that differs from germline. This sequence joins TRBV10-2 and TRBJ2-7, with 13 bases lining up with TRBD2. The CDR3 has 17 residues. Germline V gene data show CDR1 as WSHSY and CDR2 as SAAADI. The CDR3 sequence is CASSTSGGLAGAYEQYF. As DNA, the CDR3 is TGTGCCAGCAGCACTTCGGGTGGACTAGCGGGAGCCTACGAGCAGTACTTC.

Turning to this clonotype: A much larger clone is a single base away; this may be a read error. The J gene is TRBJ2-7, the V gene TRBV10-3; D is unresolved. Trimming took off 10 bases at V and 2 bases at J, with 18 bases between the two ends. The CDR3 is 14 amino acids. CDR1 is ENHRY and CDR2 is SYGVKD in the germline V gene. The CDR3: CATMDGPPPYEQYF. In DNA, the CDR3 is TGTGCCACCATGGATGGGCCACCTCCCTACGAGCAGTACTTC.

There are many counts of this clonotype. The rearrangement links TRBV7-2 to TRBJ2-2, with D perhaps matching TRBD1 or TRBD2 (7 bases each). The V gene lost 5 bases and the J gene lost 5 bases, with 15 bases spanning the gap. This CDR3 is 15 amino acids long. CDR1 and CDR2 (germline): SGHTA, FQGNSA. In DNA, the CDR3 is TGTGCCAGCAGCAGAGCCAGGGGGGGGACCGGGGAGCTGTTTTTT. It codes for CASSRARGGTGELFF.

The sample holds a few counts of this clonotype. The V gene is TRBV4-3, the J gene TRBJ2-5; 9 nucleotides agree with TRBD1. CDR1 is LGHNA and CDR2 is YSLEER in the germline V gene. With 4 bases clipped from V and 4 bases from J, the junction kept 7 bases outside the gene matches. The CDR3 sequence is 15 residues long. The CDR3, as DNA: TGCGCCAGCAGCCCAACGGGACAGGGTTTAGAGACCCAGTACTTC. This sequence encodes CASSPTGQGLETQYF.

This clonotype was observed many times. V is TRBV2 and J is TRBJ1-6; D is unresolved. V gave up 3 bases and J gave up 7 bases, with 10 bases separating them. Germline CDR1 and CDR2: SNHLY and FYNNEI. The CDR3 length is 14 residues. CDR3 residues: CASSDPRKNSPLHF. The CDR3 DNA reads TGTGCCAGCAGTGATCCCCGGAAGAATTCACCCCTCCACTTT.

This clonotype was seen many times. The chain joins TRBV2 to TRBJ1-2; D gene ambiguous. From germline, CDR1 is SNHLY and CDR2 FYNNEI. This CDR3 has 12 residues. Trimming cost V 6 bases and J 3 bases, with 8 bases left between them. CDR3 region: CASSQSDYGYTF. CDR3 DNA sequence: TGTGCCAGCAGCCAGAGTGACTATGGCTACACCTTC.

The chain is built from TRBV7-2 and TRBJ2-7; weak D call: TRBD1 (6 bases). Between the trimmed V and J ends, which lost 7 bases and 5 bases, there was a span of 27 bases. This CDR3 has 17 residues. Germline V gene data show CDR1 as SGHTA and CDR2 as FQGNSA. This chain's CDR3 is CASTTHPRDKGIHEQYF. CDR3 coding DNA: TGTGCCAGCACCACCCACCCCCGGGACAAAGGGATCCACGAGCAGTACTTC. Together with reference TRBV7-2 and TRBJ2-7, the CDR3 gives the full variable domain: GAGVSQSPSNKVTEKGKDVELRCDPISGHTALYWYRQSLGQGLEFLIYFQGNSAPDKSGLPSDRFSAERTGGSVSTLTIQRTQQEDSAVYLCASTTHPRDKGIHEQYFGPGTRLTVT.

This sequence joins TRBV19 and TRBJ2-5; weak D call: TRBD2 (6 bases). There are 15 residues in the CDR3. Germline loops: CDR1 LNHDA, CDR2 SQIVND (reference sequence). V shed 10 bases and J shed 2 bases, with 20 bases lying between them. DNA for the CDR3: TGTGCCACTTCGTATGCTACTAGCAGGCAAGAGACCCAGTACTTC. Protein sequence: CATSYATSRQETQYF.

Comments on this clonotype: One base away lies a much larger clone, so this may be a sequencing read error. The chain recombines TRBV25-1 with TRBJ2-5, with D uncertain. The CDR3 has 15 amino acids. The germline V gene has CDR1 MGHDK and CDR2 SYGVNS. V lost 4 bases to trimming and J lost 7 bases, with 19 bases between them. The CDR3 reads CASSARVVVPGTQYF. DNA of the CDR3: TGTGCCAGCAGTGCCCGGGTCGTTGTCCCGGGGACCCAGTACTTC.

The chain uses TRBV15 and TRBJ2-7; 8 nucleotides agree with TRBD1. The germline V gene encodes CDR1 LNHNV and CDR2 YYDKDF (reference sequence). J was trimmed by 2 bases and V by 4 bases; bases with no gene match: 10. The CDR3 runs 16 residues. The CDR3 loop is CATSTRHGTGTYEQYF. In DNA, the CDR3 is TGTGCCACCAGCACCCGGCATGGGACAGGCACCTACGAGCAGTACTTC.

Many counts were recorded for this clonotype. The chain carries TRBV5-6 and TRBJ1-6; the D gene is possibly TRBD1 (6 bases). Germline assignment: CDR1 SGHDT and CDR2 YYEEEE. Trimming cost V 0 bases and J 7 bases, with 17 bases left between them. This CDR3 spans 17 amino acids. CDR3 nucleotide sequence: TGTGCCAGCAGCTTGGCGGGGGTGGGGGCGCGCAATTCACCCCTCCACTTT. Its translation: CASSLAGVGARNSPLHF.

The CDR3 region is CATSRTRDIQETNYGYTF. In nucleotides, the CDR3 is TGTGCCACCAGCAGAACACGGGACATTCAGGAAACTAACTATGGCTACACCTTC. The rearrangement uses TRBV15 and TRBJ1-2; weak D call: TRBD1 (6 bases). CDR1 and CDR2 (germline): LNHNV, YYDKDF (reference sequence). V lost 2 bases and J 0 bases, leaving 19 bases between the germline ends. The CDR3 is 18 amino acids.

V is TRBV6-6 and J is TRBJ1-6, with 9 positions matching TRBD1. Germline loops: CDR1 MNHNY, CDR2 SVGAGI (reference sequence). V was pared by 5 bases and J by 4 bases, with 3 bases of the junction left unmatched. The CDR3 loop spans 15 amino acids. CDR3 amino acids: CASSRDRGYNSPLHF. CDR3 coding DNA: TGTGCCAGCAGTCGCGACAGGGGGTATAATTCACCCCTCCACTTT.

This clonotype was counted ten times or more. The V and J genes are TRBV9 and TRBJ1-5; D is unclear. V was clipped by 0 bases and J by 6 bases, with 13 bases between them. The CDR3 is 15 amino acids. The germline V gene has CDR1 SGDLS and CDR2 YYNGEE. The CDR3 coding sequence is TGTGCCAGCAGCGTAGGTACCGATGGGAGTCAGCCCCAGCATTTT. It yields the protein CASSVGTDGSQPQHF.

This clonotype showed up just a few times. The chain employs TRBV20-1 and TRBJ1-1; TRBD1 is a possible D gene (6 bases). This CDR3 spans 13 amino acids. From germline, CDR1 is DFQATT and CDR2 SNEGSKA (reference sequence). Trimming left V 3 bases short and J 6 bases short, with 14 bases between. CDR3 loop: CSARVAGEAEAFF. CDR3 bases: TGCAGTGCTAGGGTCGCAGGGGAAGCTGAAGCTTTCTTT.